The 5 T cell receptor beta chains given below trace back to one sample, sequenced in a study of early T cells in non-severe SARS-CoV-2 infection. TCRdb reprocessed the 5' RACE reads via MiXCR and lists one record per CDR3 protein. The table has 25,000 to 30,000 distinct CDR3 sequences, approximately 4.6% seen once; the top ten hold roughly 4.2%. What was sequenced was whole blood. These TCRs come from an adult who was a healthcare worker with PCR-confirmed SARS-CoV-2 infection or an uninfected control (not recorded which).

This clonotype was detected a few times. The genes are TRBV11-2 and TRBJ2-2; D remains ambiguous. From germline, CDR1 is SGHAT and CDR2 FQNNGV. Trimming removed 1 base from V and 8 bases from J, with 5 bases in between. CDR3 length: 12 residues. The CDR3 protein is CASSLGAGELFF. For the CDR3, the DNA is TGTGCCAGCAGCTTAGGAGCTGGGGAGCTGTTTTTT.

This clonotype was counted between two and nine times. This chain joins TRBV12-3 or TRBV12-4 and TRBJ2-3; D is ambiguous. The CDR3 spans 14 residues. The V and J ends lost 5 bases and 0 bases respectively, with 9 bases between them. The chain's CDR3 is CASSQGHSTDTQYF. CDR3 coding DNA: TGTGCCAGCAGTCAAGGCCATAGCACAGATACGCAGTATTTT.

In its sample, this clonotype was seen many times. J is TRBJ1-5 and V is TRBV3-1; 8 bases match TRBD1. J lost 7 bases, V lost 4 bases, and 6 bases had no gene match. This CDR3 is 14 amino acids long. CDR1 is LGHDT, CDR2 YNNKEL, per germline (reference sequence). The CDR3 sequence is CASSPGTGGQPQHF. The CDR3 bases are TGTGCCAGCAGCCCCGGGACAGGCGGGCAGCCCCAGCATTTT.

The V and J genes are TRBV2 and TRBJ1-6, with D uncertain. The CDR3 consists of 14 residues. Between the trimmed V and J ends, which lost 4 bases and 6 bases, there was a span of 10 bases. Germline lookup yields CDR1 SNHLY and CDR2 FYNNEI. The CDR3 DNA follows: TGTGCCAGCAGTGCGGACGGTAGTAATTCACCCCTCCACTTT. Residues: CASSADGSNSPLHF.

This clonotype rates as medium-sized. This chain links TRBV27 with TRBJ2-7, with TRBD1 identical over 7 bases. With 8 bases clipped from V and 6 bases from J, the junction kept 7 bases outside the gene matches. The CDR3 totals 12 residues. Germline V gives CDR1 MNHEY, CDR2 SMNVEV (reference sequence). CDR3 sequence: CASGTDLTEQYF. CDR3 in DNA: TGTGCCAGCGGGACAGACCTAACCGAGCAGTACTTC.